The 10 T cell receptor beta chains presented below share a single source sample, sequenced in a study of T cells in Graves' hyperthyroidism and ophthalmopathy. Regions amplified from RNA transcripts were the TCR beta CDR3 regions. The HTBI primer set drove a first-round RT-PCR of the TCR CDR3. Each CDR3 protein gets one entry after TCRdb re-called the multiplex PCR reads with MiXCR. The table has approximately 300,000 distinct CDR3 sequences, approximately 15% seen once. Sequencing used blood. These receptors all come from an older woman with Graves' ophthalmopathy.

This clonotype was recorded many times. This chain uses TRBV7-3 with TRBJ1-1; 7 nucleotides align to TRBD1. The V segment lost 2 bases and the J segment 0 bases; nucleotides outside the gene matches: 12. The CDR3 runs to 18 residues. Germline V CDR1 and CDR2: SGHTA, FQGTGA. The CDR3 sequence is CASSLVSAGGQLNTEAFF. The CDR3 DNA sequence: TGTGCCAGCAGCTTAGTCTCGGCCGGGGGACAGCTGAACACTGAAGCTTTCTTT. Full variable domain (rest looked up from reference TRBV7-3 and TRBJ1-1): GAGVSQTPSNKVTEKGKYVELRCDPISGHTALYWYRQSLGQGPEFLIYFQGTGAADDSGLPNDRFFAVRPEGSVSTLKIQRTERGDSAVYLCASSLVSAGGQLNTEAFFGQGTRLTVV.

This clonotype was detected ten times or more. The rearrangement joins TRBV11-2 to TRBJ2-7; TRBD1 matches 11 bases. This CDR3 is built from 16 residues. The junction had 7 bases not matched to a gene; V was cut back by 0 bases and J by 6 bases. CDR1 and CDR2 (germline): SGHAT, FQNNGV. CDR3 loop: CASSLEGGQGAGEQYF. CDR3 coding DNA: TGTGCCAGCAGCTTAGAGGGTGGACAGGGGGCTGGCGAGCAGTACTTC.

As for this clonotype: Given a much more abundant clone one base away, this may be a read error. The rearrangement uses TRBV10-3 and TRBJ1-5; 7 bases are shared with TRBD1. The germline V gene encodes CDR1 ENHRY and CDR2 SYGVKD. The J segment lost 5 bases and the V segment lost 6 bases, leaving 7 bases of the junction unmatched. The CDR3 sequence is 14 residues long. The CDR3 sequence: CAISPGTEDQPQHF. The CDR3 bases are TGTGCCATCAGCCCCGGGACAGAGGATCAGCCCCAGCATTTT.

V usage is TRBV19 and J usage is TRBJ2-7; 9 nucleotides line up with TRBD2. Per germline, CDR1 LNHDA and CDR2 SQIVND (reference sequence). With V trimmed by 3 bases and J by 3 bases, 6 bases remained unmatched. The CDR3 length is 15 residues. The CDR3 region has the DNA TGTGCCAGTAGTATCGCCGCGGGGGGGGTCTACGAGCAGTACTTC. It encodes CASSIAAGGVYEQYF. Full variable domain (remainder filled in from reference TRBV19 and TRBJ2-7): DGGITQSPKYLFRKEGQNVTLSCEQNLNHDAMYWYRQDPGQGLRLIYYSQIVNDFQKGDIAEGYSVSREKKESFPLTVTSAQKNPTAFYLCASSIAAGGVYEQYFGPGTRLTVT.

J is TRBJ2-5 and V is TRBV20-1; TRBD2 matches 7 bases. Germline V CDR1 and CDR2: DFQATT, SNEGSKA (reference sequence). This CDR3 spans 15 amino acids. V gave up 2 bases and J gave up 3 bases; unmatched junction bases: 9. CDR3 coding DNA: TGCAGTGCTAGATCCCCCCAGGGAGGGAAAGAGACCCAGTACTTC. This encodes CSARSPQGGKETQYF.

This clonotype was counted ten times or more. V gene TRBV6-2 or TRBV6-3 combines with J gene TRBJ2-3; D is ambiguous. This CDR3 spans 12 amino acids. Trimming pared 5 bases from V and 3 bases from J, leaving 6 bases between. Germline V gene lookup returns CDR1 MNHEY and CDR2 SVGEGT. CDR3 sequence: CASSQRTDTQYF. CDR3 coding DNA: TGTGCCAGCAGTCAACGTACAGATACGCAGTATTTT.

This chain links TRBV24-1 with TRBJ1-1, with 9 nucleotides matching TRBD1. From germline, CDR1 is KGHDR and CDR2 SFDVKD. The V and J ends lost 7 bases and 4 bases, in that order; junction bases with no gene match: 3. This CDR3 region has 13 residues. The CDR3 loop is CATRGTGSTEAFF. The CDR3 DNA reads TGTGCCACCAGGGGGACAGGGAGCACTGAAGCTTTCTTT.

This clonotype was counted a few times. J is TRBJ2-5 and V is TRBV5-1; D remains ambiguous. The CDR3 consists of 14 residues. Trimming removed 2 bases at V and 5 bases at J, with 13 bases between. Germline V gene sequence: CDR1 SGHRS, CDR2 YFSETQ. The CDR3 region is CASSFTDPRETQYF. CDR3 in DNA: TGCGCCAGCAGCTTCACAGACCCACGGGAGACCCAGTACTTC.

V and J are TRBV9 and TRBJ1-2; 8 bases are shared with TRBD1. This CDR3 has 12 residues. V dropped 3 bases and J dropped 8; count of bases not matched to a gene: 3. Germline V gives CDR1 SGDLS, CDR2 YYNGEE. For the CDR3, the DNA is TGTGCCAGCAGCGCCACAGGGGGAGGCTACACCTTC. Translated: CASSATGGGYTF.

The table lists this clonotype with a few counts. This chain links TRBV28 with TRBJ2-2, with D perhaps matching TRBD2 (6 bases). Germline CDR1 MDHEN, CDR2 SYDVKM. The CDR3 sequence is 16 residues long. V lost 3 bases and J 5 bases, leaving 16 bases between the germline ends. For the CDR3, the DNA is TGTGCCAGCAGTTTCGGTTGGGGAGGAAGAACCGGGGAGCTGTTTTTT. This encodes CASSFGWGGRTGELFF.